One and the same sample provided the 15 T cell receptor beta chains below, sequenced in a study of cytomegalovirus exposure and HLA in healthy donors. 13 Jbeta primers and 60 Vbeta primers were used for the PCR. The protocol was immunoSEQ multiplex PCR, while the TCRdb copy is restricted to in-frame clones and leaves out a portion. The table records 60,000 or so clones, roughly 70% of them present only once. Source material: PBMCs. These receptors all come from a man in his fifties in good health and CMV-seropositive.

This chain joins TRBV20-1 and TRBJ2-3, with a possible D match to TRBD1 (5 bases). Trimming stripped 6 bases from V and 3 bases from J, with 7 bases between. This CDR3 region has 11 residues. Germline CDR1 DFQATT, CDR2 SNEGSKA (reference sequence). The CDR3 sequence is CSARQTDTQYF. The CDR3 DNA reads as TGCAGTGCCAGACAGACAGATACGCAGTATTTT.

J is TRBJ2-1 and V is TRBV6-4; D gene ambiguous. This CDR3 contains 13 residues. Per germline, CDR1 MRHNA and CDR2 SNTAGT. Trimming pared 3 bases from V and 3 bases from J, leaving 6 bases between. The CDR3 region is CASSETVYNEQFF. CDR3 bases: TGTGCCAGCAGTGAGACTGTCTACAATGAGCAGTTCTTC.

The V gene is TRBV2, the J gene TRBJ2-7; perhaps TRBD1 as D (6 bases). V was pared by 6 bases and J by 0 bases, with 12 bases between. The CDR3 extends over 14 amino acids. Germline V gives CDR1 SNHLY, CDR2 FYNNEI. CDR3 residues: CASRARGGSYEQYF. The CDR3, as DNA: TGTGCCAGCAGGGCCAGGGGCGGCTCCTACGAGCAGTACTTC.

V is TRBV5-1 and J is TRBJ1-2; the match to TRBD1 covers 8 bases. Germline-derived CDR1 and CDR2 are SGHRS and YFSETQ. The junction had 13 bases not matched to a gene; V was cut back by 4 bases and J by 2 bases. This CDR3 spans 17 amino acids. This CDR3 is CASSQTSGGSRNYGYTF. CDR3 in DNA: TGCGCCAGCAGCCAGACTTCAGGGGGCAGTAGGAACTATGGCTACACCTTC.

The V and J genes are TRBV5-6 and TRBJ1-5; 8 positions match TRBD1. The CDR3 has 15 residues. Germline V gene lookup returns CDR1 SGHDT and CDR2 YYEEEE. Losses at the gene ends were 2 bases for V and 3 bases for J; bases not matched to a gene: 4. The CDR3 nucleotides are TGTGCCAGCAGCTTAAGACAGGGGACCAATCAGCCCCAGCATTTT. Translated: CASSLRQGTNQPQHF.

This chain uses TRBV7-9 with TRBJ2-7; the D gene is possibly TRBD2 (5 bases). CDR3 size: 13 residues. Germline-derived CDR1 and CDR2 are SEHNR and FQNEAQ (reference sequence). The V and J ends lost 5 bases and 4 bases respectively, with 12 bases between them. CDR3: CASSTRGRYEQYF. For the CDR3, the DNA is TGTGCCAGCAGCACTAGAGGCAGGTACGAGCAGTACTTC.

Only a few counts were recorded for this clone. The chain links TRBV7-9 to TRBJ1-1; tentative D call: TRBD1 (5 bases). This CDR3 is 15 amino acids long. Trimming stripped 2 bases from V and 0 bases from J, with 10 bases between. Germline CDR1 is SEHNR and CDR2 is FQNEAQ (reference sequence). CDR3 protein: CASSLSRRVNTEAFF. CDR3 sequence (DNA): TGTGCCAGCAGCTTATCGCGCAGGGTGAACACTGAAGCTTTCTTT.

The rearrangement uses TRBV7-9 and TRBJ2-7, with 8 nucleotides matching TRBD1. This CDR3 region has 14 residues. CDR1 SEHNR and CDR2 FQNEAQ come from the germline V gene (reference sequence). The ends lost 5 bases at V and 7 bases at J; junction bases unmatched: 10. CDR3 sequence (DNA): TGTGCCAGCAGCCCAGCCCCAGGGGGCTTTGAGCAGTACTTC. Translation gives CASSPAPGGFEQYF.

The chain employs TRBV4-1 and TRBJ2-1; a possible D gene is TRBD2 (5 bases). This CDR3 has 15 amino acids. V gave up 5 bases and J gave up 0 bases, with 11 bases separating them. Germline CDR1 and CDR2: MGHRA and YSYEKL. CDR3 sequence reads: CASSSDSRSYNEQFF. Here the CDR3 DNA reads TGCGCCAGCAGCTCGGACTCCCGCTCCTACAATGAGCAGTTCTTC.

The rearrangement joins TRBV6-5 to TRBJ2-1; maybe TRBD1 (5 bases). Germline lookup yields CDR1 MNHEY and CDR2 SVGAGI. CDR3 length: 13 amino acids. V shed 2 bases and J shed 6 bases, with 8 bases lying between them. CDR3 loop: CASSYLQGNEQFF. Written as DNA, the CDR3 is TGTGCCAGCAGTTACCTCCAGGGCAATGAGCAGTTCTTC.

DNA of the CDR3: TGTGCCAGCAGCGGTGGGGGCCGGGATGATGCCGCTCAGCCCCAGCATTTT. Translated: CASSGGGRDDAAQPQHF. V usage is TRBV7-4 and J usage is TRBJ1-5; D is perhaps TRBD1 (6 bases). The CDR3 spans 17 residues. The ends were cut back, 5 bases at V and 6 bases at J, with 23 bases in the middle. CDR1 is SGHVT, CDR2 SQSDAQ, per germline.

The chain is built from TRBV5-5 and TRBJ2-1; the D gene is possibly TRBD1 (5 bases). Germline V gene data show CDR1 as SGHKS and CDR2 as YYEKEE (reference sequence). Trimming removed 7 bases at V and 5 bases at J, with 13 bases between. The CDR3 is 13 amino acids. DNA for the CDR3: TGTGCCAGCCGCGGCAGGGCCCACAATGAGCAGTTCTTC. Translation: CASRGRAHNEQFF.

This chain connects TRBV5-1 to TRBJ1-1; tentatively, D is TRBD1 (6 bases). CDR1 SGHRS and CDR2 YFSETQ come from the germline V gene. CDR3 size: 14 residues. Trimming cost V 4 bases and J 1 base, with 11 bases left between them. The CDR3 loop is CASSEQTGNTEAFF. In nucleotides, the CDR3 is TGCGCCAGCAGCGAACAGACAGGGAACACTGAAGCTTTCTTT.

The chain links TRBV27 to TRBJ2-1; D uncertain. The V gene lost 5 bases and the J gene lost 0 bases, with 17 bases spanning the gap. CDR3 size: 17 residues. Germline CDR1 MNHEY, CDR2 SMNVEV (reference sequence). CDR3 sequence reads: CASSPSRVASSYNEQFF. The CDR3 nucleotides read TGTGCCAGCAGTCCTTCCCGGGTCGCCAGCTCCTACAATGAGCAGTTCTTC.

This clone was observed a handful of times. The chain links TRBV7-8 to TRBJ1-5, with TRBD1 matching 9 bases. The trim removed 5 bases at V and 6 bases at J, leaving 5 bases unmatched. The V gene's germline CDR1 is SGHVS and CDR2 FQNEAQ. The CDR3 sequence is 14 residues long. CDR3 amino acids: CASSNNRGLQPQHF. CDR3 coding DNA: TGTGCCAGCAGCAATAACAGGGGGCTTCAGCCCCAGCATTTT.